These 9 T cell receptor beta chains were sequenced from one sample in a study of Graves' ophthalmopathy and Graves' hyperthyroidism. From RNA, the CDR3 regions of TCR beta chains were amplified and sequenced. First-round RT-PCR relied on HTBI primers, and a second-round multiplex PCR came next. MiXCR, run by TCRdb on the multiplex PCR reads, gives a single entry per CDR3 protein. The data contain 200,000 to 250,000 distinct CDR3 sequences, around a fifth of them seen just once; the ten biggest clones take up 35% to 55%. Specimen: peripheral blood. These receptors all come from a woman between 50 and 59 years old with Graves' ophthalmopathy.

This clonotype was seen many times. This sequence joins TRBV30 and TRBJ2-7; TRBD1 aligns across 8 bases. CDR1 and CDR2 (germline): GTSNPN, SVGIG (reference sequence). The CDR3 loop spans 13 amino acids. The V segment lost 2 bases and the J segment 4 bases; nucleotides outside the gene matches: 4. CDR3 in amino acids: CAWSFDRGYEQYF. CDR3 bases: TGTGCCTGGAGTTTCGACAGGGGTTACGAGCAGTACTTC.

This clonotype was counted ten times or more. The V gene is TRBV28, the J gene TRBJ2-5; no firm D call. Looked up from germline, CDR1 is MDHEN and CDR2 is SYDVKM. Trimming stripped 2 bases from V and 1 base from J, with 8 bases between. This CDR3 spans 14 amino acids. CDR3 sequence reads: CASSLPFSQETQYF. In DNA form, the CDR3 reads TGTGCCAGCAGTTTACCCTTCAGCCAAGAGACCCAGTACTTC.

The sample holds many counts of this clonotype. V usage is TRBV12-3 or TRBV12-4 and J usage is TRBJ2-7, with a tentative D call TRBD1 (5 bases). Trimming stripped 5 bases from V and 7 bases from J, with 12 bases between. The CDR3 has 12 residues. This CDR3 is CASSHGPGEQYF. The CDR3 DNA follows: TGTGCCAGCAGTCACGGACCAGGGGAGCAGTACTTC.

This clonotype has ten or more counts. The rearrangement links TRBV7-6 to TRBJ2-2; the D call may be TRBD1 or TRBD2 (5 bases each). V lost 4 bases and J lost 3, with 9 bases in between. The V gene's germline CDR1 is SGHVS and CDR2 FNYEAQ. The length of the CDR3 is 14 residues. As DNA, the CDR3 is TGTGCCAGCAGCTCCGGGGCACACACCGGGGAGCTGTTTTTT. Its protein product is CASSSGAHTGELFF.

This clonotype was observed many times. The J gene is TRBJ2-5, the V gene TRBV7-6, with unresolved D. V lost 4 bases and J lost 2, with 17 bases in between. Germline assignment: CDR1 SGHVS and CDR2 FNYEAQ. CDR3 size: 16 residues. This CDR3 is CASSSLIRSTQETQYF. CDR3 coding DNA: TGTGCCAGCAGCTCCCTAATTAGATCGACACAAGAGACCCAGTACTTC.

The chain has TRBV10-3 and TRBJ1-3; D is uncertain. V lost 5 bases, J lost 0 bases, and 8 bases lay in between. The germline V gene encodes CDR1 ENHRY and CDR2 SYGVKD. The CDR3 consists of 14 residues. This chain's CDR3 is CAISQTSSGNTIYF. In nucleotides, the CDR3 is TGTGCCATCAGTCAGACGAGCTCTGGAAACACCATATATTTT.

The chain recombines TRBV15 with TRBJ1-5; D ambiguous. The germline CDR1 and CDR2 sequences are LNHNV and YYDKDF (reference sequence). V shed 2 bases and J shed 0 bases, with 5 bases lying between them. This CDR3 comprises 14 residues. CDR3 sequence reads: CATSRLGSNQPQHF. CDR3 nucleotide sequence: TGTGCCACCAGCAGACTCGGTAGCAATCAGCCCCAGCATTTT. The full variable domain, completed using reference TRBV15 and TRBJ1-5, is DAMVIQNPRYQVTQFGKPVTLSCSQTLNHNVMYWYQQKSSQAPKLLFHYYDKDFNNEADTPDNFQSRRPNTSFCFLDIRSPGLGDTAMYLCATSRLGSNQPQHFGDGTRLSIL.

In this sample, this clonotype turned up many times. This rearrangement joins TRBV20-1 to TRBJ2-5; D gene ambiguous. CDR1 is DFQATT and CDR2 is SNEGSKA in the germline V gene (reference sequence). The CDR3 is 13 amino acids. Trimming removed 3 bases at V and 2 bases at J, with 10 bases between. The CDR3 sequence: CSARYHPQETQYF. Here the CDR3 DNA reads TGCAGTGCTAGGTACCACCCGCAAGAGACCCAGTACTTC.

The chain combines TRBV9 with TRBJ2-7, with TRBD2 as a possible D gene (6 bases). The germline V and J ends were trimmed by 3 bases and 3 bases, with 16 bases remaining between them. The length of the CDR3 is 15 residues. Per germline, CDR1 SGDLS and CDR2 YYNGEE. CDR3 coding DNA: TGTGCCAGCAGCGGAGATCCGGGAGCAGGCTACGAGCAGTACTTC. It specifies CASSGDPGAGYEQYF.